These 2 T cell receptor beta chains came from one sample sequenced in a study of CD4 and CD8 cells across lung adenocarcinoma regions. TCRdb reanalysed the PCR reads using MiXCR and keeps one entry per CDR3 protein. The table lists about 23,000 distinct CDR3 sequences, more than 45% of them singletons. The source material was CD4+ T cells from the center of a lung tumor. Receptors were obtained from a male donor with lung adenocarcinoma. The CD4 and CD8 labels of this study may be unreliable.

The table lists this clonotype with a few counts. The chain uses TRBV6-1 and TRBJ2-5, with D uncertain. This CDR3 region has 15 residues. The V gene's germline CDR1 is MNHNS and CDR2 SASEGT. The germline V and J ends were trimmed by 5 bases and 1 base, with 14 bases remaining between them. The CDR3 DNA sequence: TGTGCCAGCAGTAGAAACTGGCAGGCCCAAGAGACCCAGTACTTC. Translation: CASSRNWQAQETQYF.

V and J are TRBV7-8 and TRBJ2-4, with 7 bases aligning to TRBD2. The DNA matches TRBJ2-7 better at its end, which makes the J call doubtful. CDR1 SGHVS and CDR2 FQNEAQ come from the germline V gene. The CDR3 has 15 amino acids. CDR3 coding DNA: TGTGCCAGCAGCTTAGCCGGCGGGAGTAACTACGAGCAGTACTTC. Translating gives CASSLAGGSNYEQYF.